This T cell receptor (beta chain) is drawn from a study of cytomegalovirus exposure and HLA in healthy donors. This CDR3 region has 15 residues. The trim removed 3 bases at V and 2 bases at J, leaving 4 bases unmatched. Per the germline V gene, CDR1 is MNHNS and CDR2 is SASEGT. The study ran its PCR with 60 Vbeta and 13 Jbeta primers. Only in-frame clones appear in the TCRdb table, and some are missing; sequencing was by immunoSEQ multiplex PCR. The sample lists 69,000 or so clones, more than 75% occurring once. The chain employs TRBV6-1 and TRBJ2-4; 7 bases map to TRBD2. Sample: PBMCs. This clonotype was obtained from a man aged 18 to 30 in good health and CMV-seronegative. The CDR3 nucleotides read TGTGCCAGCAGTGATTTGGGGGGGACCAAAAACATTCAGTACTTC. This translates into CASSDLGGTKNIQYF.